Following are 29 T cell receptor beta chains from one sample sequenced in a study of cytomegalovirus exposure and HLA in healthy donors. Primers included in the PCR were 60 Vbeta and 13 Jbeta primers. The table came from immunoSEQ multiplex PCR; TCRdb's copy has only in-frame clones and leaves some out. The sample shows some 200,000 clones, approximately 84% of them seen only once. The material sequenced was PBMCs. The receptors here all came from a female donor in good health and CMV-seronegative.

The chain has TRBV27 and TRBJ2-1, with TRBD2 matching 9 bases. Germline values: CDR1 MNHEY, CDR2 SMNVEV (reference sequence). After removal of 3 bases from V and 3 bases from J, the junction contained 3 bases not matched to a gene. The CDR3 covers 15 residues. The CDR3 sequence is CASSFGSGGYNEQFF. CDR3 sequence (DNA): TGTGCCAGCAGTTTCGGTAGCGGGGGCTACAATGAGCAGTTCTTC.

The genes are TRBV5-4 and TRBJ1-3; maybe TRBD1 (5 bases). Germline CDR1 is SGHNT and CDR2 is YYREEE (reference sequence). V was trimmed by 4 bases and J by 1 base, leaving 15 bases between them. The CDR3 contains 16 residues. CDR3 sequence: CASSVTKQGSGNTIYF. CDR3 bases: TGTGCCAGCAGCGTGACAAAGCAGGGATCTGGAAACACCATATATTTT.

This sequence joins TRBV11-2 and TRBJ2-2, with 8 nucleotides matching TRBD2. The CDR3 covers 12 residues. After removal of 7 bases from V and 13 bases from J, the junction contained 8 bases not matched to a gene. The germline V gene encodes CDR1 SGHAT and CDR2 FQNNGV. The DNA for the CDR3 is TGTGCCAGCACTTTCCGGGGGGGCGCGCTGTTTTTT. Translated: CASTFRGGALFF.

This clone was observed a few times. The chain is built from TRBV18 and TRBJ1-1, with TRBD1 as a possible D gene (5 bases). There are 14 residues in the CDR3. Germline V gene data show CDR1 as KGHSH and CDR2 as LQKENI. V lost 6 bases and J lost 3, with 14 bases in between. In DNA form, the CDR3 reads TGTGCCAGCTCCCCGTCCCTAGGGGACACTGAAGCTTTCTTT. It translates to CASSPSLGDTEAFF.

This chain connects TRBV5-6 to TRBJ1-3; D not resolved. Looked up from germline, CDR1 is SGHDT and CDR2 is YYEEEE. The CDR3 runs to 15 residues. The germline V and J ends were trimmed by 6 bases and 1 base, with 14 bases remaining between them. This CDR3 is CASTPGFASGNTIYF. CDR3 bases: TGTGCCAGCACCCCCGGGTTTGCTTCTGGAAACACCATATATTTT.

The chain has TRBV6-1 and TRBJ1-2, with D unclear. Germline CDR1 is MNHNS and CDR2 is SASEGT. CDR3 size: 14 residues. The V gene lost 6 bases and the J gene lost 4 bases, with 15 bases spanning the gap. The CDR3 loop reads CASRLGSGSYGYTF. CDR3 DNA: TGTGCCAGCAGACTCGGTTCCGGGTCCTATGGCTACACCTTC.

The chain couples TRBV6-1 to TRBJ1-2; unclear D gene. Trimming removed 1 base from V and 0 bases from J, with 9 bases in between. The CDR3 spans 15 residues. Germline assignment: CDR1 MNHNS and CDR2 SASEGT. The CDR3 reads CASSEVGATNYGYTF. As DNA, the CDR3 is TGTGCCAGCAGTGAAGTGGGAGCCACTAACTATGGCTACACCTTC.

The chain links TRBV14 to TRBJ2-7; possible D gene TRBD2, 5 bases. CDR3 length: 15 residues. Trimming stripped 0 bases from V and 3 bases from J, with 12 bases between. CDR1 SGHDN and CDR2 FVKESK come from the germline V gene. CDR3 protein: CASSQDGVGVYEQYF. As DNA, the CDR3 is TGTGCCAGCAGCCAAGATGGGGTGGGAGTCTACGAGCAGTACTTC.

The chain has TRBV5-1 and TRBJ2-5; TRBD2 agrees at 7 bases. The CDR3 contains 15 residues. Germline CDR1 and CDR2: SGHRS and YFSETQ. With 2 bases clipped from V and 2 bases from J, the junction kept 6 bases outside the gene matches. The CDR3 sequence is CASSFTASGQETQYF. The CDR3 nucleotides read TGCGCCAGCAGCTTCACCGCTAGCGGACAAGAGACCCAGTACTTC.

This CDR3 is CASSLYSSEQFF. CDR3 DNA sequence: TGTGCCAGCAGCTTATATTCTAGTGAGCAGTTCTTC. The chain employs TRBV7-2 and TRBJ2-1; D is ambiguous. The germline V and J ends were trimmed by 2 bases and 9 bases, with 8 bases remaining between them. The germline CDR1 and CDR2 sequences are SGHTA and FQGNSA. This CDR3 has 12 residues.

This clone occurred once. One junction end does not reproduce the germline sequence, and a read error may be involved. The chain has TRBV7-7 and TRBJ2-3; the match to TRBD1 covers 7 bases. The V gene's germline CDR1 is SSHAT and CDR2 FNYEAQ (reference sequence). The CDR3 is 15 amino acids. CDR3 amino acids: CASSPGQHEGDTQYF. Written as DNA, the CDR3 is TGTGCTAGCAGCCCGGGACAGCACGAGGGGGATACGCAGTATTTT.

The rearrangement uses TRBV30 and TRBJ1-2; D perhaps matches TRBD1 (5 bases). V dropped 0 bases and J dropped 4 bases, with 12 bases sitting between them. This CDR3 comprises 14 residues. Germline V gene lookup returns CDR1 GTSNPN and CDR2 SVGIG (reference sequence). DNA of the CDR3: TGTGCCTGGAGTGTAGGGGCAGGAGTCTATGGCTACACCTTC. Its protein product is CAWSVGAGVYGYTF.

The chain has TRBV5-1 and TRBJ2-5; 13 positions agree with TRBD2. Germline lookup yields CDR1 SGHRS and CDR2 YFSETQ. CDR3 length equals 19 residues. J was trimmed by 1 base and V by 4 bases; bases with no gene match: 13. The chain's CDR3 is CASSPRPSGLAGTQETQYF. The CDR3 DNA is TGCGCCAGCAGCCCGAGACCCTCGGGACTAGCGGGGACCCAAGAGACCCAGTACTTC.

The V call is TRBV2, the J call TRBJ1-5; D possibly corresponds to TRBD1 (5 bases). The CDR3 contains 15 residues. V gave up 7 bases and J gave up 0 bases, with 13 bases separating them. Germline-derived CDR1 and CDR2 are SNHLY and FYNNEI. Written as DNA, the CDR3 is TGTGCCAGCAACGCGGACATTTATAGCAATCAGCCCCAGCATTTT. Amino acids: CASNADIYSNQPQHF.

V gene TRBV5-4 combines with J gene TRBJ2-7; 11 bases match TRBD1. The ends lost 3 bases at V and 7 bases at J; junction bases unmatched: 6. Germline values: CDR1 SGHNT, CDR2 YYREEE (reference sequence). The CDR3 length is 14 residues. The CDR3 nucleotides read TGTGCCAGCAGCTCTAGGACAGGGGGCAGGGAGCAGTACTTC. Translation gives CASSSRTGGREQYF.

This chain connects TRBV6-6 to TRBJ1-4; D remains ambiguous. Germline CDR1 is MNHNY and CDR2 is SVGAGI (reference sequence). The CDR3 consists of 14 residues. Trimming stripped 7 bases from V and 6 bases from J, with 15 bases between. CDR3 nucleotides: TGTGCCAGCACCCAAAGGAGTTCTGATGAAAAACTGTTTTTT. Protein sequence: CASTQRSSDEKLFF.

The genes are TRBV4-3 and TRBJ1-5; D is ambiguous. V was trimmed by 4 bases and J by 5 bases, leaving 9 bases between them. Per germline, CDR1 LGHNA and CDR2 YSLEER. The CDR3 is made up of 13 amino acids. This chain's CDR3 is CASSRGPHQPQHF. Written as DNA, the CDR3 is TGCGCCAGCAGCCGTGGGCCCCATCAGCCCCAGCATTTT.

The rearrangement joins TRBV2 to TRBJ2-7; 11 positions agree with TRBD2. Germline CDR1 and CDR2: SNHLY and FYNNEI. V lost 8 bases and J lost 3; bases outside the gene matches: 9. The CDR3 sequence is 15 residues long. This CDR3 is CASLPGLAAHYEQYF. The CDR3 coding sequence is TGTGCCAGCCTCCCGGGACTAGCGGCCCACTACGAGCAGTACTTC.

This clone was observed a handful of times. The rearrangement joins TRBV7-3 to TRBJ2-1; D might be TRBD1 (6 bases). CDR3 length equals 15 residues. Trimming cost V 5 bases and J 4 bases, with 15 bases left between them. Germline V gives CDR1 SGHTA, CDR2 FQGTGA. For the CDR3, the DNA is TGTGCCAGCAGCCCCAGGGGTCCCGGATACAATGAGCAGTTCTTC. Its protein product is CASSPRGPGYNEQFF.

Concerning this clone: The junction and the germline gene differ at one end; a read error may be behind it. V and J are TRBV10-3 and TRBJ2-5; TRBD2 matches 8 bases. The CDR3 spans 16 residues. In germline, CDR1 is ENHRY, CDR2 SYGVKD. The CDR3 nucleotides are TGTGCCATCAGTGAGGATTGGGGACTAGACCAAGGGACCCAGTACTTC. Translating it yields CAISEDWGLDQGTQYF.

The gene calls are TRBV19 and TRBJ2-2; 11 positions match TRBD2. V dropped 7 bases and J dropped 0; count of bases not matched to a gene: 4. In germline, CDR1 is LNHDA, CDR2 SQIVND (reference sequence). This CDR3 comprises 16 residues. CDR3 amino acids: CASKLLAGANTGELFF. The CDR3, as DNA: TGTGCCAGTAAACTACTAGCGGGAGCGAACACCGGGGAGCTGTTTTTT.

The CDR3 loop reads CASSGAGGRTDTQYF. The CDR3, as DNA: TGTGCCAGCAGCGGAGCGGGAGGACGCACAGATACGCAGTATTTT. This sequence joins TRBV6-6 and TRBJ2-3, with 9 bases identical to TRBD2. Trimming removed 6 bases from V and 1 base from J; junction bases left unmatched: 5. In germline, CDR1 is MNHNY, CDR2 SVGAGI (reference sequence). The CDR3 runs 15 residues.

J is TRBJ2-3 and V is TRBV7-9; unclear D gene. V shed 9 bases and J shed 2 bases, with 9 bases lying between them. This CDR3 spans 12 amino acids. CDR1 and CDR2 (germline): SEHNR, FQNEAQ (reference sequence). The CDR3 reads CASTPNTDTQYF. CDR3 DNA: TGTGCCAGTACCCCTAACACAGATACGCAGTATTTT. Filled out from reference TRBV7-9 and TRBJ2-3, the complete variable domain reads DTGVSQNPRHKITKRGQNVTFRCDPISEHNRLYWYRQTLGQGPEFLTYFQNEAQLEKSRLLSDRFSAERPKGSFSTLEIQRTEQGDSAMYLCASTPNTDTQYFGPGTRLTVL.

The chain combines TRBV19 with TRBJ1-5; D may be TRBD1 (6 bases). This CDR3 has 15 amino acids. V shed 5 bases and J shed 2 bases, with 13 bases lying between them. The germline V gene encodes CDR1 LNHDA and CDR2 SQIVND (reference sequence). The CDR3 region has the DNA TGTGCCAGTAGTGTTAGAGAGGGGGGCAATCAGCCCCAGCATTTT. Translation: CASSVREGGNQPQHF.

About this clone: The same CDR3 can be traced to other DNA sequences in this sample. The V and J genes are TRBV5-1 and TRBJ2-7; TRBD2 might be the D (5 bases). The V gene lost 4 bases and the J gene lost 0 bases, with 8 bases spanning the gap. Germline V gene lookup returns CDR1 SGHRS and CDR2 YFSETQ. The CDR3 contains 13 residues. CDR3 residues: CASSGTSSYEQYF. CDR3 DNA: TGCGCCAGCAGCGGCACTAGCTCCTACGAGCAGTACTTC.

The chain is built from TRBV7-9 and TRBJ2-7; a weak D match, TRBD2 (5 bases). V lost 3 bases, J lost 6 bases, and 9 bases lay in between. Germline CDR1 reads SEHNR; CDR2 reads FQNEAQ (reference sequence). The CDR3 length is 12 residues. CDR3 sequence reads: CASSFPGIEQYF. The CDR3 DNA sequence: TGTGCCAGCAGCTTCCCGGGGATCGAGCAGTACTTC.

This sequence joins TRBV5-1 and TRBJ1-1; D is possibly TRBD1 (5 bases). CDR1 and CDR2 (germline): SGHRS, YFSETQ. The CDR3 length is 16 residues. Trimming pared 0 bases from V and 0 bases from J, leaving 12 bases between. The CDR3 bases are TGCGCCAGCAGCTTGGATGGGGCGGGGTTGAACACTGAAGCTTTCTTT. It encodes CASSLDGAGLNTEAFF.

The CDR3 DNA is TGTGCCAGCAGTTTACGCCGGAGCTATGGCTACACCTTC. Translated: CASSLRRSYGYTF. The V gene is TRBV28, the J gene TRBJ1-2; no definite D call. The CDR3 is made up of 13 amino acids. V was pared by 2 bases and J by 4 bases, with 8 bases between. CDR1 and CDR2 from the germline V gene are MDHEN and SYDVKM.

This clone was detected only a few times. In nucleotides, the CDR3 is TGTGCCAGCAGCTTGTACAGTAGCGGAGAGCAAGAGACCCAGTACTTC. As protein: CASSLYSSGEQETQYF. The rearrangement uses TRBV5-6 and TRBJ2-5; possibly TRBD2 for D (6 bases). Trimming removed 1 base at V and 2 bases at J, with 15 bases between. The germline V gene encodes CDR1 SGHDT and CDR2 YYEEEE. The CDR3 loop spans 16 amino acids.